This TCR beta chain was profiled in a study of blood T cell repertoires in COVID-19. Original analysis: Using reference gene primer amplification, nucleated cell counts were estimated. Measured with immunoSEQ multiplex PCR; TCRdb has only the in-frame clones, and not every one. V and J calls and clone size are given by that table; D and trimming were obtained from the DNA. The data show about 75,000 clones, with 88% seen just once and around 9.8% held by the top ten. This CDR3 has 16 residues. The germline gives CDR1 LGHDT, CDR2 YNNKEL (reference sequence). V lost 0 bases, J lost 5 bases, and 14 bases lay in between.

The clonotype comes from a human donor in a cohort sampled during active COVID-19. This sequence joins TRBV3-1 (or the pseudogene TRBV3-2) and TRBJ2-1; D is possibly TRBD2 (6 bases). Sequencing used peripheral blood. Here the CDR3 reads CASSQDVGDWDNEQFF. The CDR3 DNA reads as TGTGCCAGCAGCCAAGATGTGGGGGACTGGGACAATGAGCAGTTCTTC.